This T cell receptor beta chain originates from a study of CD8 T cells in ankylosing spondylitis. Making use of molecular barcodes, quantitative 5'-RACE generated TCR beta libraries. TCRdb reprocessed the 5' RACE reads with MiXCR, giving one entry per CDR3 protein. The profile shows roughly 130,000 distinct CDR3 sequences, 6.5% to 9% of them singletons. This clonotype was found a few times. Its antigen is still unknown. The V segment lost 4 bases and the J segment 3 bases; nucleotides outside the gene matches: 11. Germline V CDR1 and CDR2: SGHDT, YYEEEE. CDR3 length equals 16 residues. Findings and caveats of the study: Typical of ankylosing spondylitis blood, it appeared, was a TCR beta motif of several highly homologous variants. Significantly higher representation of disease-linked clones was reported for matched ankylosing spondylitis synovial fluid.

Material: blood, either unsorted or a sorted T cell fraction (not recorded which). The chain uses TRBV5-6 and TRBJ2-5, with TRBD2 identical over 8 bases. The clonotype comes from a male donor with ankylosing spondylitis or in good health (not recorded which). As DNA, the CDR3 is TGTGCCAGCAGCGCTCTGACAGCGGGGGTGGAAGAGACCCAGTACTTC. It yields the protein CASSALTAGVEETQYF.